This TCR beta chain was sequenced during a study of a mutant IDH1 vaccine in newly diagnosed glioma. Study in general: Treated patients were roughly 62% male, around 40% female, mean age 40.4 years. It was radiotherapy, temozolomide, or both that patients received previously, with most receiving both.

Time point specified: baseline, week 1 (first vaccination visit). Treatment: pre-vaccination baseline after standard-of-care therapy. The method was immunoSEQ multiplex PCR; TCRdb's version includes in-frame clones alone and lacks a portion of them. The profile covers tens of thousands of clones, with roughly 80% appearing a single time and approximately 19% taken by the ten largest. Comments on this clone: The antigen remains unidentified.

The length of the CDR3 is 14 residues. V lost 7 bases to trimming and J lost 7 bases; unmatched junction nucleotides: 6. Per the germline V gene, CDR1 is SGHDT and CDR2 is YYEEEE. Study-level points and caveats: Changes to the top peripheral T cell clonotypes appeared unrelated to pseudoprogression.

The clonotype comes from a man between 18 and 29 years old with glioma. The sequencing here drew on PBMCs, taken from a glioma patient treated with radiotherapy, temozolomide or both. The V gene is TRBV5-6, the J gene TRBJ2-1, with 12 bases lining up with TRBD2. As DNA, the CDR3 is TGTGCCAGCGGCCGGACTAGCGGGGTGAATGAGCAGTTCTTC. Protein product: CASGRTSGVNEQFF.